What follows describes a single T cell receptor (beta chain). No antigen is known for it. This entry belongs to a study of cytomegalovirus exposure and HLA in healthy donors. PCR involved 60 Vbeta and 13 Jbeta primers. Assay used: immunoSEQ multiplex PCR; TCRdb lists only in-frame clones, some missing. The sample holds some 180,000 clones, roughly 88% seen once. Trimming pared 6 bases from V and 2 bases from J, leaving 7 bases between. The CDR3 totals 13 residues. Per the germline V gene, CDR1 is SNHLY and CDR2 is FYNNEI. Study results and limitations: According to the study, roughly 160 TCR beta chains were cytomegalovirus-associated. Roughly even sequencing depth across donors was the assumption behind the presence/absence analyses. An analysis that came later showed most CMV-associated TCR beta chains appearing HLA-restricted.

The sample comprised PBMCs. This TCR came from a girl aged 2-10 years in good health and CMV-seropositive. The chain links TRBV2 to TRBJ1-4; D not certain. CDR3 sequence reads: CASRRETNEKLFF. The CDR3 DNA follows: TGTGCCAGCAGGAGGGAGACTAATGAAAAACTGTTTTTT.